Listed below are T cell receptor beta chains from one sample, sequenced in a study of CD8+ T cells in alopecia areata. Some clones are missing from TCRdb's copy, which holds only in-frame ones; the method was immunoSEQ multiplex PCR. Of about 220,000 clones listed, about 50% are singletons. The sequencing used CD4+ T cells sorted from blood, collected at week 4, from a patient treated with tofacitinib. These TCRs come from a human donor with alopecia areata. Each CDR3 is given with its conserved first and last residue. D genes are given only for firm matches. Rows may omit the clone size; those that give it use once, few, many or a size class.

>TRBJ1-1|TRBV29-1|NA|few
CSVSPNTEAFF
TGCAGCGTGTCTCCGAACACTGAAGCTTTCTTT
>TRBJ1-2|TRBV11-2|NA|NA
CASSLAGRSSGYTF
TGTGCCAGCAGCTTAGCGGGGAGGTCAAGCGGCTACACCTTC
>TRBJ2-5|TRBV10-2|NA|few
CASSEQGKTQYF
TGCGCCAGCAGTGAACAGGGAAAGACCCAGTACTTC
>TRBJ1-6|TRBV11-2|NA|NA
CAEGLGSPLHF
TGTGCCGAGGGCCTGGGCTCACCCCTCCACTTT
>TRBJ1-2|TRBV29-1|NA|NA
CSVERGNNGGYTF
TGCAGCGTTGAGCGGGGGAACAATGGGGGCTACACCTTC
>TRBJ1-2|TRBV4-1|NA|NA
CASSQDIGGYTF
TGCGCCAGCAGCCAAGATATCGGTGGCTACACCTTC
>TRBJ2-3|TRBV6-5|TRBD2|NA
CASSNLAGATDTQYF
TGTGCCAGCAGTAACCTAGCGGGGGCCACAGATACGCAGTATTTT
>TRBJ2-7|TRBV5-1|NA|few
CASSLDGLYEQYF
TGCGCCAGCAGCTTGGACGGGCTCTACGAGCAGTACTTC
>TRBJ2-3|TRBV10-3|NA|few
CAISDRARGTDTQYF
TGTGCCATCAGTGACAGGGCGCGGGGCACAGATACGCAGTATTTT
>TRBJ2-1|TRBV6-1|NA|NA
CASSDPGGPGPNEQFF
TGTGCCAGCAGTGATCCCGGGGGTCCAGGTCCCAATGAGCAGTTCTTC
>TRBJ2-7|TRBV6-1|TRBD1|many
CASSVETGGPYEQYF
TGTGCCAGCAGTGTGGAGACAGGGGGCCCCTACGAGCAGTACTTC
>TRBJ1-1|TRBV30|NA|NA
CAWKGGALNTEAFF
TGTGCCTGGAAAGGTGGGGCCTTGAACACTGAAGCTTTCTTT
>TRBJ2-3|TRBV11-3|TRBD2|few
CASSSGGVTDTQYF
TGTGCCAGCAGCTCTGGGGGGGTGACAGATACGCAGTATTTT
>TRBJ2-7|TRBV4-3|TRBD1|few
CASSQETWTGQYF
TGCGCCAGCAGCCAAGAAACCTGGACAGGGCAGTACTTC
>TRBJ2-3|TRBV7-2|TRBD2|NA
CASSPKSTSGGAGTQYF
TGTGCCAGCAGCCCGAAATCGACTAGCGGGGGGGCAGGGACGCAGTATTTT
>TRBJ1-1|TRBV30|TRBD1|NA
CAGRGQAIEAFF
TGTGCCGGCAGGGGACAGGCAATTGAAGCTTTCTTT
>TRBJ2-2|TRBV29-1|NA|NA
CSVGITGELFF
TGCAGCGTCGGGATCACCGGGGAGCTGTTTTTT
>TRBJ2-5|TRBV7-2|TRBD2|NA
CASSPEGLAGQETQYF
TGTGCCAGCAGCCCAGAGGGACTAGCGGGGCAAGAGACCCAGTACTTC
>TRBJ1-1|TRBV29-1|NA|NA
CSTRRGNTEAFF
TGCAGCACGCGTAGAGGGAACACTGAAGCTTTCTTT
>TRBJ2-1|TRBV29-1|TRBD1|few
CSVEDSQGVPPYNEQFF
TGCAGCGTTGAAGATTCACAGGGGGTTCCCCCTTACAATGAGCAGTTCTTC
>TRBJ1-2|TRBV30|TRBD1|once
CAWSAFMTGNYGYTF
TGTGCCTGGAGCGCCTTCATGACAGGGAACTATGGCTACACCTTC
>TRBJ1-5|TRBV7-2|TRBD1|NA
CASSPDRVQPQHF
TGTGCCAGCAGCCCAGACAGGGTTCAGCCCCAGCATTTT
>TRBJ2-4|TRBV30|NA|few
CAWSPPPRGAKNIQYF
TGTGCCTGGAGTCCACCACCCCGTGGAGCCAAAAACATTCAGTACTTC
>TRBJ1-5|TRBV15|TRBD1|once
CATSRDRQGAWQPQHF
TGTGCCACCAGCAGAGACCGACAGGGGGCTTGGCAGCCCCAGCATTTT
>TRBJ2-3|TRBV20-1|NA|once
CSATFLDTQYF
TGCAGTGCTACGTTTCTGGATACGCAGTATTTT
>TRBJ1-1|TRBV5-1|TRBD1|many
CASSNPAGQGWTEAFF
TGCGCCAGCAGCAATCCGGCCGGACAGGGGTGGACTGAAGCTTTCTTT
>TRBJ2-2|TRBV7-6|TRBD1|NA
CASSLASGGVRTGELFF
TGTGCCAGCAGCTTAGCTTCAGGGGGCGTTCGGACCGGGGAGCTGTTTTTT
>TRBJ2-4|TRBV11-2|NA|few
CASSFQIAKNIQYF
TGTGCCAGCAGCTTCCAGATAGCCAAAAACATTCAGTACTTC
>TRBJ1-1|TRBV5-1|NA|NA
CASSLETGFTEAFF
TGCGCCAGCAGCTTGGAAACAGGGTTCACTGAAGCTTTCTTT
>TRBJ1-1|TRBV29-1|NA|NA
CSVARFTEAFF
TGCAGCGTTGCGCGTTTCACTGAAGCTTTCTTT
>TRBJ2-3|TRBV10-3|TRBD2|NA
CAIRTGLAETDTQYF
TGTGCCATCAGGACTGGACTAGCGGAGACAGATACGCAGTATTTT
>TRBJ1-1|TRBV9|NA|NA
CASSAAGQNTEAFF
TGTGCCAGCAGCGCCGCAGGACAGAACACTGAAGCTTTCTTT
>TRBJ2-3|TRBV5-4|NA|NA
CASSSRSRNVDTQYF
TGTGCCAGCAGCTCACGAAGTCGTAACGTAGATACGCAGTATTTT
>TRBJ1-4|TRBV25-1|NA|NA
CASSETRVVGEKLFF
TGTGCCAGCAGTGAAACCCGGGTTGTAGGTGAAAAACTGTTTTTT
>TRBJ1-1|TRBV30|NA|NA
CAWSPGATEAFF
TGTGCCTGGAGCCCGGGAGCCACTGAAGCTTTCTTT
>TRBJ2-3|TRBV14|NA|NA
CASSQTHTQYF
TGTGCCAGCAGCCAAACGCATACGCAGTATTTT
>TRBJ2-1|TRBV7-2|NA|NA
CASSPAGPSHANEQFF
TGTGCCAGCAGCCCGGCCGGGCCATCGCACGCGAATGAGCAGTTCTTC
>TRBJ1-1|TRBV7-2|NA|NA
CASSLSGFRAFF
TGTGCCAGCAGCCTTAGCGGCTTCAGAGCTTTCTTT
>TRBJ1-1|TRBV28|TRBD1|NA
CASMEGQRNTEAFF
TGTGCCAGCATGGAGGGACAGAGGAACACTGAAGCTTTCTTT
>TRBJ1-2|TRBV4-3|NA|NA
CASSQDLNYGYTF
TGCGCCAGCAGCCAAGATCTCAACTATGGCTACACCTTC
>TRBJ1-1|TRBV29-1|NA|few
CSVQPISVAFF
TGCAGCGTTCAACCAATAAGCGTTGCTTTCTTT